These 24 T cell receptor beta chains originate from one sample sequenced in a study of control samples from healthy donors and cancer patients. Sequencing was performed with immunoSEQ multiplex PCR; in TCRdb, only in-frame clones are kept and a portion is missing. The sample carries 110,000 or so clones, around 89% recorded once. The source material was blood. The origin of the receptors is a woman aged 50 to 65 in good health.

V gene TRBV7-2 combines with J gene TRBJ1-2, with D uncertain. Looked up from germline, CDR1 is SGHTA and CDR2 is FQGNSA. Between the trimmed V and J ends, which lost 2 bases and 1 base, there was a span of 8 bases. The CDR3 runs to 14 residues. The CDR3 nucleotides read TGTGCCAGCAGCTTAAGCCCTGATAACTATGGCTACACCTTC. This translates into CASSLSPDNYGYTF.

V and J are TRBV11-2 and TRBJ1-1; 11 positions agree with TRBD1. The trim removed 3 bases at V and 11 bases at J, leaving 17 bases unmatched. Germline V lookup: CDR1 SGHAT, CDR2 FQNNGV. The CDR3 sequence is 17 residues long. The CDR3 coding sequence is TGTGCCAGCAGCTTCGGATTTGTGGGACAGGGGGGGAGTAGCGCTTTCTTT. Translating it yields CASSFGFVGQGGSSAFF.

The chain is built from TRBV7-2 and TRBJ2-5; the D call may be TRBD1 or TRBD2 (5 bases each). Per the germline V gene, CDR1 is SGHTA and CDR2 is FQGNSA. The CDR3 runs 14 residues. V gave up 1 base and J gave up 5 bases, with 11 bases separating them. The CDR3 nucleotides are TGTGCCAGCAGCTTAGTAGGGACGGCTGAGACCCAGTACTTC. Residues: CASSLVGTAETQYF.

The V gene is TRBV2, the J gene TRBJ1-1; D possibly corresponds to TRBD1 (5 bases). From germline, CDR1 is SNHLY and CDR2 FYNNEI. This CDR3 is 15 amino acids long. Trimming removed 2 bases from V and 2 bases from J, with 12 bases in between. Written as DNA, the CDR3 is TGTGCCAGCAGTGAATCGACAGAAGTCAACACTGAAGCTTTCTTT. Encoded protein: CASSESTEVNTEAFF.

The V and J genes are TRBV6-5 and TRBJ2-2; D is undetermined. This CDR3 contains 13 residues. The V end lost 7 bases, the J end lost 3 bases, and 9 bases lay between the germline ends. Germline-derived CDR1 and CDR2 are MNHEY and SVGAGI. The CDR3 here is CASKRDDTGELFF. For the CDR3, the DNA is TGTGCCAGCAAGCGTGATGACACCGGGGAGCTGTTTTTT.

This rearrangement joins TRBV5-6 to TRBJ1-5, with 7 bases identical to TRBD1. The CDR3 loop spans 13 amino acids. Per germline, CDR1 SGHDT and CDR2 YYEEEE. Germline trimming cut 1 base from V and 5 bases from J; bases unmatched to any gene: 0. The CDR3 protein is CASSLTGDQPQHF. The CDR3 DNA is TGTGCCAGCAGCTTGACAGGGGATCAGCCCCAGCATTTT.

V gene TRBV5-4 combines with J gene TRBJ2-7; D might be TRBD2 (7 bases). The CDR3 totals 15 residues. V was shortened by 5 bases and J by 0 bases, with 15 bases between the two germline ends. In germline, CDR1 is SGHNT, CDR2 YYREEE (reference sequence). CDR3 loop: CASRRGGGTSYEQYF. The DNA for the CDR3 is TGTGCCAGCAGGAGGGGCGGGGGCACCTCCTACGAGCAGTACTTC.

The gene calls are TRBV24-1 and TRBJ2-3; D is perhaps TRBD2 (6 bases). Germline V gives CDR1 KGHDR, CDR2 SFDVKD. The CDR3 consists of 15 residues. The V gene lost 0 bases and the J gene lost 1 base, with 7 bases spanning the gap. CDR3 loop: CATSDLPGGTDTQYF. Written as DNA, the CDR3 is TGTGCCACCAGTGATTTGCCGGGGGGCACAGATACGCAGTATTTT.

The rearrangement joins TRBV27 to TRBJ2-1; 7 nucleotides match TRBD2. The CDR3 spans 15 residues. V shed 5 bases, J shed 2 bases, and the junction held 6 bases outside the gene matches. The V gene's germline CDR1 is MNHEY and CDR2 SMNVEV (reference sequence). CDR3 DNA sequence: TGTGCCAGCAGTGACAAGCGGGGAGCCTACAATGAGCAGTTCTTC. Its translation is CASSDKRGAYNEQFF.

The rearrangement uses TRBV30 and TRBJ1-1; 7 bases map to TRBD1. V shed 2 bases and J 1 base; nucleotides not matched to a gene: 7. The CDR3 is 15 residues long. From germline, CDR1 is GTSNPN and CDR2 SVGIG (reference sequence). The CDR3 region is CAWSFAGTENTEAFF. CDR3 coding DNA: TGTGCCTGGAGTTTTGCCGGGACAGAGAACACTGAAGCTTTCTTT.

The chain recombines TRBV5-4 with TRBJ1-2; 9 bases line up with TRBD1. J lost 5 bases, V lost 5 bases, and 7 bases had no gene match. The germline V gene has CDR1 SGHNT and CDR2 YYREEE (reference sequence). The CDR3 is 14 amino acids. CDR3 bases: TGTGCCAGCAGGACACAGGGGGCTGGGTATGGCTACACCTTC. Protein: CASRTQGAGYGYTF.

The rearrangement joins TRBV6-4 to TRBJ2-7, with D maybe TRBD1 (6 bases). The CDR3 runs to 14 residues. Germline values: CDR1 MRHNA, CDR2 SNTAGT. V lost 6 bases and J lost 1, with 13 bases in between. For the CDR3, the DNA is TGTGCCAGCAGGAGACAGGACAATTCCTACGAGCAGTACGTC. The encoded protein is CASRRQDNSYEQYV.

CDR3 loop: CASSQGYVNQPQHF. DNA for the CDR3: TGCGCCAGCAGCCAAGGATACGTAAATCAGCCCCAGCATTTT. The V call is TRBV4-3, the J call TRBJ1-5; D is unresolved. CDR1 is LGHNA and CDR2 is YSLEER in the germline V gene. CDR3 length: 14 residues. With 1 base removed from V and 4 bases from J, the gap between germline ends came to 8 bases.

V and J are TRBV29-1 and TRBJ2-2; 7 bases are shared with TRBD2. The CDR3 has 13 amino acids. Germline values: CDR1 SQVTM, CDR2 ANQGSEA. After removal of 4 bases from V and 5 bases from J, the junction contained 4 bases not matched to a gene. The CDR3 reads CSVGGGGTGELFF. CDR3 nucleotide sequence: TGCAGCGTTGGGGGCGGGGGTACCGGGGAGCTGTTTTTT.

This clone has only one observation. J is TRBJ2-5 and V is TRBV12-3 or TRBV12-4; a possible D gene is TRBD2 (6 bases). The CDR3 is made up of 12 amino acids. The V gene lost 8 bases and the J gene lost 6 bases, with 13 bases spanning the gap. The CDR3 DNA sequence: TGTGCCAGCCAGACTAGTTCAAAGACCCAGTACTTC. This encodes CASQTSSKTQYF.

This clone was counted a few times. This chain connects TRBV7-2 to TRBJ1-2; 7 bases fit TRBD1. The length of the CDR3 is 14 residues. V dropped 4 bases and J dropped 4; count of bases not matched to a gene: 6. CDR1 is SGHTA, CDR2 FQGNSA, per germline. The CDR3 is CASSSGQALYGYTF. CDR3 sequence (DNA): TGTGCCAGCAGCTCTGGACAGGCCCTCTATGGCTACACCTTC.

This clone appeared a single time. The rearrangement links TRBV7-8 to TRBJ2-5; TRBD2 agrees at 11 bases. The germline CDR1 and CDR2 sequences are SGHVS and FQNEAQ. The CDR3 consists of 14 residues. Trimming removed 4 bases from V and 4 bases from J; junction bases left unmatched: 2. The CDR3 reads CASSSSGGRETQYF. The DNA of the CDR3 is TGTGCCAGCAGCTCTAGCGGGGGGAGAGAGACCCAGTACTTC.

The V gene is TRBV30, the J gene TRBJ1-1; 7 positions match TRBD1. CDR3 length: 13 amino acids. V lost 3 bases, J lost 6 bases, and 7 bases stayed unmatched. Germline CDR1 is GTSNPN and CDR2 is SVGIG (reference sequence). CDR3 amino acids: CAWRLQGGPEAFF. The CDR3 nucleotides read TGTGCCTGGAGATTGCAGGGGGGGCCTGAAGCTTTCTTT.

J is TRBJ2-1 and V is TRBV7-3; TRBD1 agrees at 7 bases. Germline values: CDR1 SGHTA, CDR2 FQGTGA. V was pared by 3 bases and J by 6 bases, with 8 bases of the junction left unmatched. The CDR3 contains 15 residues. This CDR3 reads CASSLTGRRSNEQFF. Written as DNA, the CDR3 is TGTGCCAGCAGCTTGACAGGGCGCCGATCCAATGAGCAGTTCTTC.

The CDR3 coding sequence is TGTGCCAGCAGCGCCGAGACGACATTCCGCGGTGAAGCTTTCTTT. It codes for CASSAETTFRGEAFF. V gene TRBV9 combines with J gene TRBJ1-1, with no clear D. The germline CDR1 and CDR2 sequences are SGDLS and YYNGEE. V was clipped by 3 bases and J by 7 bases, with 19 bases between them. The CDR3 length is 15 residues. The variable domain in full, with the rest retrieved from reference TRBV9 and TRBJ1-1, is DSGVTQTPKHLITATGQRVTLRCSPRSGDLSVYWYQQSLDQGLQFLIQYYNGEERAKGNILERFSAQQFPDLHSELNLSSLELGDSALYFCASSAETTFRGEAFFGQGTRLTVV.

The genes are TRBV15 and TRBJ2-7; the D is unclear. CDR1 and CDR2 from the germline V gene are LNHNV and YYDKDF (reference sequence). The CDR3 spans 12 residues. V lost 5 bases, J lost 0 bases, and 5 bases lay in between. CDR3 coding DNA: TGTGCCACCAGCTCTCCCTCCTACGAGCAGTACTTC. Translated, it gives CATSSPSYEQYF. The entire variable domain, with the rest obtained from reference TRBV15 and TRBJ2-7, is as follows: DAMVIQNPRYQVTQFGKPVTLSCSQTLNHNVMYWYQQKSSQAPKLLFHYYDKDFNNEADTPDNFQSRRPNTSFCFLDIRSPGLGDTAMYLCATSSPSYEQYFGPGTRLTVT.

The CDR3, as DNA: TGTGCCAGCAGCTTAGGGGTCGGTGAGCAGTTCTTC. This gives the protein CASSLGVGEQFF. V is TRBV11-3 and J is TRBJ2-1, with no clear D. Germline assignment: CDR1 SGHNT and CDR2 YENEEA. CDR3 length equals 12 residues. Trimming left V 1 base short and J 9 bases short, with 7 bases between.

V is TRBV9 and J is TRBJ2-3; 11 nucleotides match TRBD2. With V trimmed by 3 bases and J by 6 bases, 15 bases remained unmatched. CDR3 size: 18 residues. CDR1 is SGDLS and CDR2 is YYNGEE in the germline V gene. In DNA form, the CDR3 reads TGTGCCAGCAGCGCCATTCTAATAGCGGGAGGGGCCCATGATACGCAGTATTTT. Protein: CASSAILIAGGAHDTQYF.

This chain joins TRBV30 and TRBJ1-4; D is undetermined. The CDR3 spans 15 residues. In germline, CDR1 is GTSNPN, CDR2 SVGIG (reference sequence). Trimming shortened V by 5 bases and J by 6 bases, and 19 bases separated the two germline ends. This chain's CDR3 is CAWAREVNGDEKLFF. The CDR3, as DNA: TGTGCCTGGGCCCGCGAGGTGAATGGGGATGAAAAACTGTTTTTT.